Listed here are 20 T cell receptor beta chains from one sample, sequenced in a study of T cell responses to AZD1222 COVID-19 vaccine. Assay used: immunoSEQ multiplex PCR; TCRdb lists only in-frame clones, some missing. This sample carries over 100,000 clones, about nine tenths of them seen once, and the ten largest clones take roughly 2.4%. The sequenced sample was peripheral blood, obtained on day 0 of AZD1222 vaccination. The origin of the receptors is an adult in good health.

The CDR3 DNA follows: TGTGCCAGCAGGCGGTCGGGACAGGGGGCTTCCGGGGAGCTGTTTTTT. Its protein product is CASRRSGQGASGELFF. The rearrangement links TRBV28 to TRBJ2-2, with 12 bases aligning to TRBD1. Trimming cost V 6 bases and J 6 bases; bases outside gene matches: 8. The germline V gene encodes CDR1 MDHEN and CDR2 SYDVKM. This CDR3 is built from 16 residues.

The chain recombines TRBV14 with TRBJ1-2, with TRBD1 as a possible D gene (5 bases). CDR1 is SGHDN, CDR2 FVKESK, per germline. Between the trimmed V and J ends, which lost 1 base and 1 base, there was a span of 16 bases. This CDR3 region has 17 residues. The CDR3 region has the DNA TGTGCCAGCAGCCAAGTCTTCAGGGCGGCTCTTAACTATGGCTACACCTTC. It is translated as CASSQVFRAALNYGYTF. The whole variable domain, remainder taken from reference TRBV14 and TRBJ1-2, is EAGVTQFPSHSVIEKGQTVTLRCDPISGHDNLYWYRRVMGKEIKFLLHFVKESKQDESGMPNNRFLAERTGGTYSTLKVQPAELEDSGVYFCASSQVFRAALNYGYTFGSGTRLTVV.

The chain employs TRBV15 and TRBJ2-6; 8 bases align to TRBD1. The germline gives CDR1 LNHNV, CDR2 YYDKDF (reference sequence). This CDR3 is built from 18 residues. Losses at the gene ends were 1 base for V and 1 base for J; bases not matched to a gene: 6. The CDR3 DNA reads TGTGCCACCAGCAGAGGCGGACAGGGAAGTTCTGGGGCCAACGTCCTGACTTTC. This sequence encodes CATSRGGQGSSGANVLTF. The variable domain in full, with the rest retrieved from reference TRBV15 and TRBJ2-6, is DAMVIQNPRYQVTQFGKPVTLSCSQTLNHNVMYWYQQKSSQAPKLLFHYYDKDFNNEADTPDNFQSRRPNTSFCFLDIRSPGLGDTAMYLCATSRGGQGSSGANVLTFGAGSRLTVL.

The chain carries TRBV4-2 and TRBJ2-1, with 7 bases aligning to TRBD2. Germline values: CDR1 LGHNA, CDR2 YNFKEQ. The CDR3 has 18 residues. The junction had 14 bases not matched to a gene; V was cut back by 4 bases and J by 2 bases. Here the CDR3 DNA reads TGTGCCAGCAGCCGCGCTGGTTTTGGTGGGAGGGCCTACAATGAGCAGTTCTTC. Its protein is CASSRAGFGGRAYNEQFF.

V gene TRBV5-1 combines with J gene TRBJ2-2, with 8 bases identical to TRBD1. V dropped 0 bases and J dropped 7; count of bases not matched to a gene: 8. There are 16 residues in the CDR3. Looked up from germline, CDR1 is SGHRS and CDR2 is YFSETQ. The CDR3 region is CASSLGTGRRGGELFF. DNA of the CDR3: TGCGCCAGCAGCTTGGGGACAGGGAGACGTGGCGGGGAGCTGTTTTTT.

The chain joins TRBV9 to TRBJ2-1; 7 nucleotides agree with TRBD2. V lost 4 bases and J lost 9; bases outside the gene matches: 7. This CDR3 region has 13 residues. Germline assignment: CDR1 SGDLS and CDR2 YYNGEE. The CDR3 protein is CASSPGASGEQFF. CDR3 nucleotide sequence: TGTGCCAGCAGCCCCGGGGCTAGCGGTGAGCAGTTCTTC.

For the CDR3, the DNA is TGCGCCAGCAGTTCGCTGACAGGGCAAGTACGGCAGTTCTTC. Translating it yields CASSSLTGQVRQFF. The V call is TRBV10-2, the J call TRBJ2-1; the match to TRBD1 covers 7 bases. Germline V gives CDR1 WSHSY, CDR2 SAAADI. V shed 5 bases, J shed 12 bases, and the junction held 13 bases outside the gene matches. This CDR3 has 14 amino acids.

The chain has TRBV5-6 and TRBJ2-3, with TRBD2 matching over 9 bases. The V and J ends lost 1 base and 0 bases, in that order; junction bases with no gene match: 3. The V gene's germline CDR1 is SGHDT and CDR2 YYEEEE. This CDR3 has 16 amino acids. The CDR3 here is CASSLFTSGSTDTQYF. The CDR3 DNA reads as TGTGCCAGCAGCTTGTTCACTAGCGGGAGCACAGATACGCAGTATTTT.

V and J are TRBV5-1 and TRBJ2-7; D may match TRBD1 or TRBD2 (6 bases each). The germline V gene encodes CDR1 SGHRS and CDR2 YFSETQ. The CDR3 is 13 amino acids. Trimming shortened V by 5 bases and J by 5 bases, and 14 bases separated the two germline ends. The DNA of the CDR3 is TGCGCCAGCAGAATACAGGGAGGACACGAGCAGTACTTC. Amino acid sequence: CASRIQGGHEQYF. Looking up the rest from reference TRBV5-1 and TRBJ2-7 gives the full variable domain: KAGVTQTPRYLIKTRGQQVTLSCSPISGHRSVSWYQQTPGQGLQFLFEYFSETQRNKGNFPGRFSGRQFSNSRSEMNVSTLELGDSALYLCASRIQGGHEQYFGPGTRLTVT.

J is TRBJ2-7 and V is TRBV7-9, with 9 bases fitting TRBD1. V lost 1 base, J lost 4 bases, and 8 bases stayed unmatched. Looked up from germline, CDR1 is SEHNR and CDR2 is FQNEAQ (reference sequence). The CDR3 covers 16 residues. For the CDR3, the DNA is TGTGCCAGCAGCTTAGTAGGGGGGACAGGGAATTACGAGCAGTACTTC. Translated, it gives CASSLVGGTGNYEQYF.

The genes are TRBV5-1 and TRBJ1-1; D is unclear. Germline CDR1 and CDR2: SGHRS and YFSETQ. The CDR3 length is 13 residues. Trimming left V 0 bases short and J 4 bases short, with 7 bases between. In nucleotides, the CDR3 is TGCGCCAGCAGCTTGGACGCGGGCACTGAAGCTTTCTTT. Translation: CASSLDAGTEAFF.

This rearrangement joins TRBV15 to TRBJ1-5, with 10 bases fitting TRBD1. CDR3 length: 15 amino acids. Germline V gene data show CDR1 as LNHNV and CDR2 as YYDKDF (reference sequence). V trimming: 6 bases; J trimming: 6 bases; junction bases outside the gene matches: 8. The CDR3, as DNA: TGTGCCACCAGGTCCGGGACAGGGGTAGTTCAGCCCCAGCATTTT. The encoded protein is CATRSGTGVVQPQHF.

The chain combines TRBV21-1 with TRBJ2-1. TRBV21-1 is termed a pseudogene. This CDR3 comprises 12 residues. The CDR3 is CASTKQSIEQFF. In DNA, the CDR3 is TGTGCCAGCACCAAACAAAGTATTGAGCAGTTCTTC.

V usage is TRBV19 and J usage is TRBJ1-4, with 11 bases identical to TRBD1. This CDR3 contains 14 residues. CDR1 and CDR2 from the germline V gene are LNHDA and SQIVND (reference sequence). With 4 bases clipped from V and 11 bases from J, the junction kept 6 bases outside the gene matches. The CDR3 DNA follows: TGTGCCAGTAGTACTGGACAGGGGGCCGCGAAACTGTTTTTT. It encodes CASSTGQGAAKLFF.

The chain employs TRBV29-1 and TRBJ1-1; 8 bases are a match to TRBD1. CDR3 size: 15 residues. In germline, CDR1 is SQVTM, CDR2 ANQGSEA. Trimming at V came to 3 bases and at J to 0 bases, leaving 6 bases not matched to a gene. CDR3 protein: CSVERDRGVNTEAFF. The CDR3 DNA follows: TGCAGCGTTGAGAGAGACAGGGGAGTGAACACTGAAGCTTTCTTT. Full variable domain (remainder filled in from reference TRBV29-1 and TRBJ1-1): SAVISQKPSRDICQRGTSLTIQCQVDSQVTMMFWYRQQPGQSLTLIATANQGSEATYESGFVIDKFPISRPNLTFSTLTVSNMSPEDSSIYLCSVERDRGVNTEAFFGQGTRLTVV.

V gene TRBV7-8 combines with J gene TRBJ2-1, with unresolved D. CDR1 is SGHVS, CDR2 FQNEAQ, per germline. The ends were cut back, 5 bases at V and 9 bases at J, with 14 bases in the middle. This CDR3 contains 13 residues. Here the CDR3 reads CASSGQPIGEQFF. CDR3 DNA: TGTGCCAGCAGCGGGCAGCCGATCGGTGAGCAGTTCTTC.

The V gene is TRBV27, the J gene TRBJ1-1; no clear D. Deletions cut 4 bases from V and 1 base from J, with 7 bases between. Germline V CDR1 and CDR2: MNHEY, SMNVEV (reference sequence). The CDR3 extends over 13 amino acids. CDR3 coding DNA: TGTGCCAGCAGTTGGTGGTGGAACACTGAAGCTTTCTTT. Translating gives CASSWWWNTEAFF.

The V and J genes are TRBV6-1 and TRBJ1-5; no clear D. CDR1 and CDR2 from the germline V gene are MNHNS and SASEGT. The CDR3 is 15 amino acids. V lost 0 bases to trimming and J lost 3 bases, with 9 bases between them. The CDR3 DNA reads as TGTGCCAGCAGTGAAGCCGGGTCCTCCAATCAGCCCCAGCATTTT. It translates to CASSEAGSSNQPQHF.

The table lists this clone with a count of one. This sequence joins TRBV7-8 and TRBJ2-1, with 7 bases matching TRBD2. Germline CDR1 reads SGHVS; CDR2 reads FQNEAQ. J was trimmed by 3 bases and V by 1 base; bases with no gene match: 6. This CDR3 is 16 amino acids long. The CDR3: CASSLVLADFYNEQFF. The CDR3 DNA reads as TGTGCCAGCAGCTTAGTGCTAGCGGATTTCTACAATGAGCAGTTCTTC.

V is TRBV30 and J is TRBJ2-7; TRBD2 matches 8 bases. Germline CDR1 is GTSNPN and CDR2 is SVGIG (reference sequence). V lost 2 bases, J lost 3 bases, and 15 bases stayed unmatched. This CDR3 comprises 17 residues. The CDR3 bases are TGTGCCTGGAGTCCTCCTTTGGGACTAGTGAGGCACTACGAGCAGTACTTC. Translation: CAWSPPLGLVRHYEQYF.